This note documents a single T cell receptor beta chain sequence. Repertoires were generated with immunoSEQ multiplex PCR, while TCRdb's copy carries only in-frame clones and drops some. The sample has 330,000 or so clones; roughly 89% are singletons. The germline gives CDR1 LNHDA, CDR2 SQIVND (reference sequence). The V and J ends lost 3 bases and 3 bases respectively, with 12 bases between them. CDR3 length: 15 residues. This entry comes from a study of blood T cell repertoires in COVID-19. Study at large: Sources were T cells, B-cell-depleted T cells, or PBMCs; the material itself was cDNA or gDNA.

The specimen was peripheral blood. This sequence joins TRBV19 and TRBJ1-5; D gene ambiguous. The receptor comes from a young man with COVID-19, enrolled during active disease. The CDR3 bases are TGTGCCAGTAGTATTGTAAGACAACTCAATCAGCCCCAGCATTTT. It is translated as CASSIVRQLNQPQHF.